The rows below give T cell receptor beta chains drawn from one sample of a study of control samples from healthy donors and cancer patients. TCRdb's copy holds only in-frame clones and misses some; the assay was immunoSEQ multiplex PCR. Among 120,000 to 150,000 clones listed, around 90% were seen once. The sample was blood. Receptors were obtained from a man aged 18 to 29 in good health. Each CDR3 is given with its conserved first and last residue. A D gene is named only where the DNA matches it firmly. Expanded clones get a size class; other rows say once, few or many, or leave the size out.

D	size	V	length	J	DNA	CDR3
.	.	TRBV7-9	14	TRBJ2-7	TGTGCCAGCAGCAGCCGCCCAGTCTCCTACGAGCAGTACTTC	CASSSRPVSYEQYF
.	.	TRBV9	16	TRBJ1-2	TGTGCCAGCAGCGTAGACCTGGGCAGAACTAACTATGGCTACACCTTC	CASSVDLGRTNYGYTF
.	.	TRBV5-3	13	TRBJ2-1	TGTGCCAGAAGCTTGTCCGGTAACAATGAGCAGTTCTTC	CARSLSGNNEQFF
TRBD1	.	TRBV10-2	15	TRBJ1-2	TGCGCCAGCAGTGAGGCAGGACAGGCCTGGGATGGCTACACCTTC	CASSEAGQAWDGYTF
TRBD1	.	TRBV28	14	TRBJ1-1	TGTGCCACCACAGGGGGCGTTTTTGGCACTGAAGCTTTCTTT	CATTGGVFGTEAFF
TRBD2	.	TRBV11-2	15	TRBJ2-3	TGTGCCAGCAGCTTAGTGGGACTAAGCTCAGATACGCAGTATTTT	CASSLVGLSSDTQYF
.	.	TRBV4-2	14	TRBJ1-1	TGTGCCAGCAGCCAAACCTCGTTGAACACTGAAGCTTTCTTT	CASSQTSLNTEAFF
.	.	TRBV28	13	TRBJ1-3	TGTGCCAGCAAGGGGTCAGGGTCAAACACCATATATTTT	CASKGSGSNTIYF
.	.	TRBV5-4	16	TRBJ2-3	TGTGCCAGCACCTGGAGGGGGAACGGAGGCACAGATACGCAGTATTTT	CASTWRGNGGTDTQYF
TRBD2	.	TRBV3-1/TRBV3-2	17	TRBJ2-2	TGTGCCAGCAGCCAAGATATTCGCGGGGGTTTTGCCGGGGAGCTGTTTTTT	CASSQDIRGGFAGELFF
TRBD1	.	TRBV5-8	12	TRBJ1-1	TGTGCCCCCGGGACAGTTTACACTGAAGCTTTCTTT	CAPGTVYTEAFF
.	.	TRBV12-3/TRBV12-4	12	TRBJ2-7	TGTGCCAGCAGTCGATTATCGAGGGAGCAGTACTTC	CASSRLSREQYF
.	.	TRBV19	12	TRBJ1-4	TGTGCCAGTAGTATGATCAGTGAAAAACTGTTTTTT	CASSMISEKLFF
.	once	TRBV28	14	TRBJ2-7	TGTGCCAGCAAGGTCAGGGAAGATAATTACGAGCAGTACTTC	CASKVREDNYEQYF
.	.	TRBV16	16	TRBJ2-2	TGTGCCAGCAGCCAATCGTCCCAGGGAAACACCGGGGAGCTGTTTTTT	CASSQSSQGNTGELFF
.	.	TRBV5-1	11	TRBJ2-5	TGCGCCAGCAGCTCTAGTGAGACCCAGTACTTC	CASSSSETQYF
.	.	TRBV6-5	11	TRBJ1-1	TGTGCCAGCAGTTCCCCGAATGAAGCTTTCTTT	CASSSPNEAFF
.	.	TRBV5-1	17	TRBJ2-5	TGCGCCAGCAGCGTCAAAGGACAGACTTATTTCCAAGAGACCCAGTACTTC	CASSVKGQTYFQETQYF
TRBD2	.	TRBV11-2	15	TRBJ2-5	TGTGCCAGCAGCTTAGACCTAGCGGTCTCAGAGACCCAGTACTTC	CASSLDLAVSETQYF
.	few	TRBV3-1/TRBV3-2	15	TRBJ2-7	TGTGCCAGCAGCAAGGGTGCGGGGGCCGACTACGAGCAGTACTTC	CASSKGAGADYEQYF
.	.	TRBV5-1	18	TRBJ2-1	TGCGCCAGCAGCTTGGGTCCCTCGGGTGGCGGGGCTTACAATGAGCAGTTCTTC	CASSLGPSGGGAYNEQFF
TRBD1	.	TRBV15	14	TRBJ2-7	TGTGCCACCAGCAGGGGACAGGGTTCCTACGAGCAGTACTTC	CATSRGQGSYEQYF